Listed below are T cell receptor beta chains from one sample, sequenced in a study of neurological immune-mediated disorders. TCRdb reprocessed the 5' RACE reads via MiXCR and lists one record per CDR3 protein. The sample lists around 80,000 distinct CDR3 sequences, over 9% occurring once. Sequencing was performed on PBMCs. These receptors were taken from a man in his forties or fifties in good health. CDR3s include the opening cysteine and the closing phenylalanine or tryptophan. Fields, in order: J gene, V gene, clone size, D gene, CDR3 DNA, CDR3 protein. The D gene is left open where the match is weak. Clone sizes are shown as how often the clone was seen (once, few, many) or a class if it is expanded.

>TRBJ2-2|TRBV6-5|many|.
TGTGCCAGCAGTAGGCAGGAACGTACCGGGGAGCTGTTTTTT
CASSRQERTGELFF
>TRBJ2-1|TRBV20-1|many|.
TGCAGTGCTAGCCCATCTGGGGGCAATGAGCAGTTCTTC
CSASPSGGNEQFF
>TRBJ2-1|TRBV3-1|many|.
TGTGCCAGCAGCCAAGGTTATAGACTCAATGAGCAGTTCTTC
CASSQGYRLNEQFF
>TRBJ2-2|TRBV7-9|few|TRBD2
TGTGCCAGCAGCCCCCGGACTAGCGGGACGGAGGAGCTGTTTTTT
CASSPRTSGTEELFF
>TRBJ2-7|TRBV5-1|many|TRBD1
TGCGCCAGCAGCTTGGTCCCCGGGACAGGTTACGAGCAGTACTTC
CASSLVPGTGYEQYF
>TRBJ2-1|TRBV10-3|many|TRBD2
TGTGCCATCACCGGACTAGCGGGGGAGCAGTTCTTC
CAITGLAGEQFF
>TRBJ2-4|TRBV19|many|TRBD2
TGTGCCAGTAGCCTAACCAACCTAGCGGAAAACATTCAGTACTTC
CASSLTNLAENIQYF
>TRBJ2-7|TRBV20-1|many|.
TGCAGTGCTAGACGTGGGCGGCTCCTGACGGGGGAGCAGTACTTC
CSARRGRLLTGEQYF
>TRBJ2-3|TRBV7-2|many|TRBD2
TGTGCCAGCAGCCCACGGGGCCTAGCGGGGGGGCCCCAGTATTTT
CASSPRGLAGGPQYF
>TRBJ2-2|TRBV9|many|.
TGTGCCAGCAGCTTGGACACCGGGGAGCTGTTTTTT
CASSLDTGELFF
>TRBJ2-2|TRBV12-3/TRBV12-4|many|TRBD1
TGTGCCAGCAGGCCGGACAGGGTGGCGGGCGGGGAGCTGTTTTTT
CASRPDRVAGGELFF
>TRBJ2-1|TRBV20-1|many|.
TGCAGTGCTAGCGTAGCGTCGAGGCTCGGCGATGAGCAGTTCTTC
CSASVASRLGDEQFF
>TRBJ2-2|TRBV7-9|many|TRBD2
TGTGCCAGCAGCCGACTAGCGGGGGGAGACACCGGGGAGCTGTTTTTT
CASSRLAGGDTGELFF
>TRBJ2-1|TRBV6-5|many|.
TGTGCCAGCTCCCGGGGGGGACAGGGCTTCGCCAATGAGCAGTTCTTC
CASSRGGQGFANEQFF
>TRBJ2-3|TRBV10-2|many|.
TGCGCCAGCTCCCCTTGGAGGCGGTCCACAGATACGCAGTATTTT
CASSPWRRSTDTQYF